The 13 T cell receptor beta chains presented below share a single source sample, sequenced in a study of T cell repertoires in cytomegalovirus infection. TCRdb used MiXCR to reprocess the reads, holding one entry per CDR3 protein. The sample records approximately 730,000 distinct CDR3 sequences, around 30% being singletons. For these TCRs, the target antigens are not known. This material consisted of cultured PBMCs, taken from culture after CMV antigen stimulation. The origin of the receptors is a human donor in good health (CMV status not recorded). Some clones in this sample may be carry-over from other donors' samples.

This clonotype was detected a few times. The V and J genes are TRBV4-1 and TRBJ2-1; a weak D match, TRBD2 (6 bases). CDR3 size: 17 residues. Trimming removed 1 base from V and 0 bases from J, with 13 bases in between. Germline V gene data show CDR1 as MGHRA and CDR2 as YSYEKL. CDR3 loop: CASSQGRGKSSYNEQFF. The CDR3, as DNA: TGCGCCAGCAGCCAAGGTCGGGGGAAGAGCTCCTACAATGAGCAGTTCTTC.

The rearrangement links TRBV10-3 to TRBJ2-3, with 9 nucleotides matching TRBD2. The germline gives CDR1 ENHRY, CDR2 SYGVKD. The CDR3 is 14 residues long. After removal of 10 bases from V and 2 bases from J, the junction contained 7 bases not matched to a gene. CDR3 sequence reads: CATWRGGTTDTQYF. Here the CDR3 DNA reads TGTGCCACGTGGCGGGGGGGCACCACAGATACGCAGTATTTT.

The V call is TRBV4-3, the J call TRBJ2-5; D may be TRBD1 (5 bases). Germline assignment: CDR1 LGHNA and CDR2 YSLEER. Trimming left V 1 base short and J 5 bases short, with 14 bases between. The CDR3 is 15 residues long. The CDR3 sequence is CASSQGLGPQETQYF. Here the CDR3 DNA reads TGCGCCAGCAGCCAAGGTCTGGGGCCTCAGGAGACCCAGTACTTC.

J is TRBJ2-5 and V is TRBV7-8; D not resolved. Germline-derived CDR1 and CDR2 are SGHVS and FQNEAQ. The CDR3 length is 14 residues. V dropped 0 bases and J dropped 7 bases, with 12 bases sitting between them. The CDR3 is CASSLATGWGTQYF. The CDR3 coding sequence is TGTGCCAGCAGCTTAGCGACGGGTTGGGGGACCCAGTACTTC.

This clonotype was seen more than once but under ten times. V and J are TRBV2 and TRBJ1-2; 9 nucleotides line up with TRBD1. Germline V gene lookup returns CDR1 SNHLY and CDR2 FYNNEI. CDR3 size: 15 residues. With 5 bases clipped from V and 10 bases from J, the junction kept 14 bases outside the gene matches. The CDR3 DNA follows: TGTGCCAGCAGTACAGGGGGCGAAGTGACTATTGACTACACCTTC. This encodes CASSTGGEVTIDYTF.

This clonotype was detected only a few times. The chain links TRBV7-9 to TRBJ2-5, with a weak D call TRBD1 (5 bases). The CDR3 has 15 amino acids. The V and J ends lost 4 bases and 3 bases respectively, with 15 bases between them. Germline CDR1 and CDR2: SEHNR and FQNEAQ (reference sequence). CDR3 sequence (DNA): TGTGCCAGCAGCTCGGCCGATGACAGAGAAGAGACCCAGTACTTC. Translated, it gives CASSSADDREETQYF. Full variable domain (missing parts from reference TRBV7-9 and TRBJ2-5): DTGVSQNPRHKITKRGQNVTFRCDPISEHNRLYWYRQTLGQGPEFLTYFQNEAQLEKSRLLSDRFSAERPKGSFSTLEIQRTEQGDSAMYLCASSSADDREETQYFGPGTRLLVL.

The chain recombines TRBV7-8 with TRBJ2-7; D not resolved. CDR3 size: 14 residues. Germline CDR1 is SGHVS and CDR2 is FQNEAQ. V was shortened by 2 bases and J by 2 bases, with 10 bases between the two germline ends. CDR3 sequence (DNA): TGTGCCAGCAGCTTAACCCCAGGAACCTACGAGCAGTACTTC. Translating it yields CASSLTPGTYEQYF.

This clonotype was counted only a few times. The chain is built from TRBV7-8 and TRBJ2-3, with 9 bases that match TRBD2. J was trimmed by 3 bases and V by 1 base; bases with no gene match: 14. This CDR3 comprises 19 residues. The germline CDR1 and CDR2 sequences are SGHVS and FQNEAQ. The CDR3: CASSLERTSGTSFTDTQYF. The CDR3 nucleotides read TGTGCCAGCAGCTTAGAAAGAACTTCCGGGACTAGCTTTACAGATACGCAGTATTTT.

This clonotype was seen a few times. This rearrangement joins TRBV11-3 to TRBJ2-1; D might be TRBD2 (6 bases). Trimming stripped 3 bases from V and 1 base from J, with 25 bases between. CDR3 length equals 20 residues. Germline V gene sequence: CDR1 SGHNT, CDR2 YENEEA. The CDR3 bases are TGTGCCAGCAGCTTCCCTCCTTCCCGGGAGCCACCCGATTCCTACAATGAGCAGTTCTTC. This translates into CASSFPPSREPPDSYNEQFF.

This clonotype was recorded at least ten times. The gene calls are TRBV7-2 and TRBJ2-7, with 9 nucleotides matching TRBD1. This CDR3 has 15 residues. Germline V gene sequence: CDR1 SGHTA, CDR2 FQGNSA. After removal of 5 bases from V and 5 bases from J, the junction contained 10 bases not matched to a gene. The CDR3 nucleotides are TGTGCCAGCAGCCTGTCGACAGGGGGGTGGCACGAGCAGTACTTC. Protein product: CASSLSTGGWHEQYF. The complete variable domain, with remaining parts taken from reference TRBV7-2 and TRBJ2-7, reads GAGVSQSPSNKVTEKGKDVELRCDPISGHTALYWYRQSLGQGLEFLIYFQGNSAPDKSGLPSDRFSAERTGGSVSTLTIQRTQQEDSAVYLCASSLSTGGWHEQYFGPGTRLTVT.

This clonotype was detected many times. The V call is TRBV7-6, the J call TRBJ1-1; the D is unclear. The germline V gene encodes CDR1 SGHVS and CDR2 FNYEAQ. There are 14 residues in the CDR3. The germline V and J ends were trimmed by 5 bases and 0 bases, with 10 bases remaining between them. In nucleotides, the CDR3 is TGTGCCAGCAGCGCCGACGTGATGAACACTGAAGCTTTCTTT. This translates into CASSADVMNTEAFF.

The chain couples TRBV12-3 or TRBV12-4 to TRBJ2-7; no definite D call. The length of the CDR3 is 14 residues. Trimming removed 5 bases at V and 3 bases at J, with 14 bases between. CDR3 coding DNA: TGTGCCAGCAGTCCAGTAGGCCTAGGCTACGAGCAGTACTTC. Its protein is CASSPVGLGYEQYF.

The chain employs TRBV7-9 and TRBJ2-1; perhaps D is TRBD1 or TRBD2 (6 bases each). CDR3 length: 12 amino acids. V lost 5 bases to trimming and J lost 12 bases, with 14 bases between them. The germline gives CDR1 SEHNR, CDR2 FQNEAQ (reference sequence). The CDR3 region is CASSNAGGRQFF. The CDR3 DNA follows: TGTGCCAGCAGCAACGCCGGGGGCCGGCAGTTCTTC.